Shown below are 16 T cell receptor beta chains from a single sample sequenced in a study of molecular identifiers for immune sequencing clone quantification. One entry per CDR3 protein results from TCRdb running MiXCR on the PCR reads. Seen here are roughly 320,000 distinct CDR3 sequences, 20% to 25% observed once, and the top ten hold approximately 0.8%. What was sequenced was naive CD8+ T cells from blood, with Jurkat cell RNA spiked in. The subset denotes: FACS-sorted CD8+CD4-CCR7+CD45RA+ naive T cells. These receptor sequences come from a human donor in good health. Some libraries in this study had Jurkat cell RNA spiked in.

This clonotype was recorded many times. The CDR3 DNA is TGTGCCAGCAGCTTGTGGGGGCGCCCTACCTACGAGCAGTACTTC. This encodes CASSLWGRPTYEQYF. The gene calls are TRBV7-2 and TRBJ2-7; TRBD1 is a possible D gene (6 bases). Germline lookup yields CDR1 SGHTA and CDR2 FQGNSA. The ends were cut back, 3 bases at V and 2 bases at J, with 14 bases in the middle. The CDR3 contains 15 residues.

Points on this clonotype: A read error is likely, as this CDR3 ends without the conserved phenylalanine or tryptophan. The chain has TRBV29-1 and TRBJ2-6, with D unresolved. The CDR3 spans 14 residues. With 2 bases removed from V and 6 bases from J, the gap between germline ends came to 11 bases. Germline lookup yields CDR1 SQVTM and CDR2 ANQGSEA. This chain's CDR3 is CSVEIGQEANVLTS. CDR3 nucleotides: TGCAGCGTTGAAATAGGGCAGGAGGCCAACGTCCTGACTTCC.

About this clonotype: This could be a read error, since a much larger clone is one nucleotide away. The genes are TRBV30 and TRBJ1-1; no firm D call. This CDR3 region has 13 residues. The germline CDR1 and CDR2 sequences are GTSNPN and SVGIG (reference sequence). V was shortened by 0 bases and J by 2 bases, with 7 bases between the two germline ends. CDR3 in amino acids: CAWSVFENTEAFF. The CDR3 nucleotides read TGTGCCTGGAGTGTTTTCGAAAACACTGAAGCTTTCTTT.

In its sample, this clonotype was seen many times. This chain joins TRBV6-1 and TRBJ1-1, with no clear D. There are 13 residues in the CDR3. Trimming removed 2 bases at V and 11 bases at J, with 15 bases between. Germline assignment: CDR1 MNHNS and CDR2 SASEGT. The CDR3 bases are TGTGCCAGCAGTGAAAGGTACGCCCGGTATGCTTTCTTT. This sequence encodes CASSERYARYAFF.

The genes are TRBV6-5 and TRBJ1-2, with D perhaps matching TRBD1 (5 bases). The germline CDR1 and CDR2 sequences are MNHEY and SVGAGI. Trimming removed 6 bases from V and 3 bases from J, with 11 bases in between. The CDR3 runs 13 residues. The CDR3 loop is CASSPTADYGYTF. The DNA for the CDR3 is TGTGCCAGCAGCCCGACAGCCGACTATGGCTACACCTTC.

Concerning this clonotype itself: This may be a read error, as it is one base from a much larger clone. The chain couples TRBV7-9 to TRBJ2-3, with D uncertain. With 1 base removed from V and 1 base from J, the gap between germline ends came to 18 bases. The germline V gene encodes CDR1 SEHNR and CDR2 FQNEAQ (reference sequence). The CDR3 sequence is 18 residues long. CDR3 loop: CASSLVVKPTTGTDTQYF. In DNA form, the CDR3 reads TGTGCCAGCAGCTTAGTCGTCAAGCCAACCACTGGCACAGATACGCAGTATTTT.

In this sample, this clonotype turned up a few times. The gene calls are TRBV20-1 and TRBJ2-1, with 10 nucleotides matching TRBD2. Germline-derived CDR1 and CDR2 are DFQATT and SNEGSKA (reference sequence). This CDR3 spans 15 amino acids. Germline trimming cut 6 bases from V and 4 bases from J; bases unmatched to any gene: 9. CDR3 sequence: CSAPKLAGLYNEQFF. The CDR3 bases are TGCAGTGCACCAAAACTAGCGGGACTATACAATGAGCAGTTCTTC.

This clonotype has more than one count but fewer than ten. CDR3 bases: TGTGCCAGCAGTACTAGCGGGAGTATCTACGAGCAGTACTTC. Residues: CASSTSGSIYEQYF. The rearrangement links TRBV27 to TRBJ2-7; the match to TRBD2 covers 11 bases. Germline values: CDR1 MNHEY, CDR2 SMNVEV (reference sequence). This CDR3 region has 14 residues. V gave up 5 bases and J gave up 3 bases; unmatched junction bases: 3.

In DNA form, the CDR3 reads TGTGCCAGCAACCAGGGAGGGGTCTCTGAGCAGTACTTC. Encoded protein: CASNQGGVSEQYF. This chain connects TRBV7-9 to TRBJ2-7, with 7 bases aligning to TRBD2. CDR1 SEHNR and CDR2 FQNEAQ come from the germline V gene (reference sequence). The CDR3 extends over 13 amino acids. V gave up 7 bases and J gave up 7 bases; unmatched junction bases: 10.

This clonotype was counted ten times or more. The DNA of the CDR3 is TGTGCCAGCAGTTCGGGGGGGAGTAGCACAGATACGCAGTATTTT. Its translation is CASSSGGSSTDTQYF. The J gene is TRBJ2-3, the V gene TRBV12-3 or TRBV12-4; 8 bases line up with TRBD2. Trimming cost V 4 bases and J 0 bases; bases outside gene matches: 3. CDR3 size: 15 residues.

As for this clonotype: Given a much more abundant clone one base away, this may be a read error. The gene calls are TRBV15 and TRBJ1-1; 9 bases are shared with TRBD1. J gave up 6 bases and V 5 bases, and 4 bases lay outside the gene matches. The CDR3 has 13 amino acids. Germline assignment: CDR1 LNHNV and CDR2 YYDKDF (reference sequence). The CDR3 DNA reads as TGTGCCACCAGCGGGGACAGGGTCTCTGAAGCTTTCTTT. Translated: CATSGDRVSEAFF.

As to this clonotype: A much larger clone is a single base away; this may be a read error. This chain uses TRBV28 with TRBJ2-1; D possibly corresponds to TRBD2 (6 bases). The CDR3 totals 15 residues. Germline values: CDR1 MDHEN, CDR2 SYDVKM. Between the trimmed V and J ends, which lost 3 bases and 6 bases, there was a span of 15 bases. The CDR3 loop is CASSLEGSHFNEQFF. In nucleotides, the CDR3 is TGTGCCAGCAGTTTGGAGGGGTCCCACTTCAATGAGCAGTTCTTC.

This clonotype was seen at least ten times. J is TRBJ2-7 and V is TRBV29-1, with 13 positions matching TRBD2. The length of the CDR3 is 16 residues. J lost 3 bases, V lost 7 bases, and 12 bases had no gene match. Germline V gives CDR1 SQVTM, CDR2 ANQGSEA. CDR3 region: CSARGTSGKKFYEQYF. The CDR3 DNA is TGCAGCGCCCGTGGGACTAGCGGGAAAAAGTTCTACGAGCAGTACTTC.

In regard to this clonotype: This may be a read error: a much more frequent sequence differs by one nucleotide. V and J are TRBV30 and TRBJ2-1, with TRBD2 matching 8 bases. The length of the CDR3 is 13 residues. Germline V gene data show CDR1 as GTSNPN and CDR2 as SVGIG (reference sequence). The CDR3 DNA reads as TGTGCCTGGAGTAGCGGGGGATACAATGAGCAGCTCTTC. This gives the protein CAWSSGGYNEQLF.

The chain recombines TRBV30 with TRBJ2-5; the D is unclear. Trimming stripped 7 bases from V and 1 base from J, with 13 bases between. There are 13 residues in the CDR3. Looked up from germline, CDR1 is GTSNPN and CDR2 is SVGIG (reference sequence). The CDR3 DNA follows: TGTGCCTTGCTTACGACCTCCCAAGAGACCCAGTACTTC. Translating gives CALLTTSQETQYF.

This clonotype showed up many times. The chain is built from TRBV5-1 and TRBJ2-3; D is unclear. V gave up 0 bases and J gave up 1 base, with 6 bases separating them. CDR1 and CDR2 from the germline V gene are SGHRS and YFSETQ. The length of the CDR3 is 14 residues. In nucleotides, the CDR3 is TGCGCCAGCAGCTTGGACAAGGGCACAGATACGCAGTATTTT. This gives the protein CASSLDKGTDTQYF. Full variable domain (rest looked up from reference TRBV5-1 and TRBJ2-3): KAGVTQTPRYLIKTRGQQVTLSCSPISGHRSVSWYQQTPGQGLQFLFEYFSETQRNKGNFPGRFSGRQFSNSRSEMNVSTLELGDSALYLCASSLDKGTDTQYFGPGTRLTVL.